This TCR beta chain originates from a study of CD8+ T cells in alopecia areata. Regarding the study as a whole: Sharing of TCRs across patients appeared less clear than in mice, possibly for HLA-related reasons.

The CDR3 sequence is 20 residues long. Trimming stripped 0 bases from V and 1 base from J, with 22 bases between. The table lists this clone with a few counts. Its antigen is still unknown. Treatment noted: oral pan-JAK inhibitor, 5-10 mg twice daily. The authors extracted RNA and reverse transcribed it into cDNA as the sequencing template. The method was immunoSEQ multiplex PCR; TCRdb's version includes in-frame clones alone and lacks a portion of them. The sample contains fewer than 150,000 clones, roughly four fifths of which appear only once. The genes are TRBV23-1 and TRBJ2-4; D possibly matches TRBD1 or TRBD2 (5 bases each). TRBV23-1 is marked as an open reading frame, function uncertain. The sequences come from CD8+ T cells sorted from blood, collected at week 4, from a patient treated with tofacitinib. The sequence came from a human donor with alopecia areata. The CDR3 region has the DNA TGCGCCAGCAGTCAATCACTCAGGGACCCCGAGGACTCGGCCAAAAACATTCAGTACTTC. Encoded protein: CASSQSLRDPEDSAKNIQYF.